This TCR beta chain was captured by sequencing in a study of cytomegalovirus exposure and HLA in healthy donors. TCRdb's copy holds only in-frame clones and misses some; the assay was immunoSEQ multiplex PCR. The table has around 160,000 clones, approximately 90% seen once; the top ten hold 2.5% to 3.5%. Study results and caveats: Three of the chains that were CMV-associated were confirmed in vitro to be specific for CMV antigens. For most TCR sequences rarity was the rule, although some public TCRs occurred in many donors.

As regards this clone: Its specificity is unknown.

Trimming took off 0 bases at V and 1 base at J, with 10 bases between the two ends. CDR3 length: 15 residues. Per the germline V gene, CDR1 is LNHNV and CDR2 is YYDKDF (reference sequence). This chain uses TRBV15 with TRBJ2-7; tentative D call: TRBD2 (6 bases). This TCR was sampled from a man aged 18 to 29 in good health and CMV-seronegative. The source material was PBMCs. The CDR3 protein is CATSRDSGTSYEQYF. As DNA, the CDR3 is TGTGCCACCAGCAGAGATAGCGGTACTTCCTACGAGCAGTACTTC.